Following are 9 T cell receptor beta chains from one sample sequenced in a study of blood T cells in healthy people across ages. The authors ran a second PCR of 7 to 11 cycles using a sample-barcoded 5' primer and a J-beta primer mix. In TCRdb, the 5' RACE reads were re-called with MiXCR into one record per CDR3 protein. The sample yields about 1.5 million distinct CDR3 sequences, approximately 39% seen once. Sequenced material: blood. The receptors here all came from a woman aged 18-35 years in good health.

The chain recombines TRBV6-2 or TRBV6-3 with TRBJ2-3; 8 bases are shared with TRBD1. The J segment lost 4 bases and the V segment lost 9 bases, leaving 9 bases of the junction unmatched. This CDR3 contains 14 residues. CDR1 is MNHEY, CDR2 SVGEGT, per germline. This CDR3 reads CASSKPGGADTQYF. CDR3 nucleotide sequence: TGTGCCAGTAGCAAACCAGGGGGCGCAGATACGCAGTATTTT.

This chain joins TRBV20-1 and TRBJ1-4, with 7 bases matching TRBD1. CDR1 and CDR2 (germline): DFQATT, SNEGSKA (reference sequence). The CDR3 has 14 amino acids. Unmatched junction bases numbered 11, after V lost 5 bases and J lost 8 bases. CDR3 amino acids: CSALSGTVNEKLFF. The CDR3 bases are TGCAGTGCTCTTTCCGGGACAGTAAACGAAAAACTGTTTTTT.

The rearrangement uses TRBV12-3 or TRBV12-4 and TRBJ1-6, with 8 bases aligning to TRBD1. There are 14 residues in the CDR3. The junction had 5 bases not matched to a gene; V was cut back by 6 bases and J by 7 bases. The CDR3 DNA follows: TGTGCCAGCAGGACAGGGACAGGCAATTCACCCCTCCACTTT. It translates to CASRTGTGNSPLHF.

This clonotype has a handful of counts. The rearrangement links TRBV9 to TRBJ2-3; D is unresolved. The CDR3 loop spans 15 amino acids. Germline V gene sequence: CDR1 SGDLS, CDR2 YYNGEE. V dropped 0 bases and J dropped 2 bases, with 10 bases sitting between them. The DNA for the CDR3 is TGTGCCAGCAGCGTAGACAGTTATTCCACAGATACGCAGTATTTT. Its protein is CASSVDSYSTDTQYF.

The V call is TRBV9, the J call TRBJ2-7; 8 nucleotides line up with TRBD2. Germline V gives CDR1 SGDLS, CDR2 YYNGEE. The ends lost 1 base at V and 7 bases at J; junction bases unmatched: 19. This CDR3 has 18 residues. CDR3 in amino acids: CASSVTRDRTSFYNEQYF. The CDR3 nucleotides are TGTGCCAGCAGCGTAACCCGCGACAGGACTAGCTTCTACAATGAGCAGTACTTC.

The chain carries TRBV16 and TRBJ2-4; D call uncertain. The end of the DNA aligns better with TRBJ2-7, so the J call may be wrong. The CDR3 sequence is 13 residues long. Germline-derived CDR1 and CDR2 are KGHSY and FQNENV. CDR3 loop: CASSENYSYEQYF. The CDR3 DNA is TGTGCCAGCAGCGAGAACTACAGCTACGAGCAGTACTTC.

The rearrangement links TRBV5-1 to TRBJ1-1; TRBD1 matches at 8 bases. The CDR3 length is 16 residues. Losses at the gene ends were 4 bases for V and 4 bases for J; bases not matched to a gene: 12. Germline-derived CDR1 and CDR2 are SGHRS and YFSETQ. This CDR3 reads CASSDTPGQGFTEAFF. CDR3 sequence (DNA): TGCGCCAGCAGCGACACTCCCGGACAGGGCTTCACTGAAGCTTTCTTT. Full variable domain (rest looked up from reference TRBV5-1 and TRBJ1-1): KAGVTQTPRYLIKTRGQQVTLSCSPISGHRSVSWYQQTPGQGLQFLFEYFSETQRNKGNFPGRFSGRQFSNSRSEMNVSTLELGDSALYLCASSDTPGQGFTEAFFGQGTRLTVV.

The rearrangement joins TRBV7-2 to TRBJ2-7, with unresolved D. Germline V gene sequence: CDR1 SGHTA, CDR2 FQGNSA. Trimming took 5 bases from V and 7 from J, leaving 9 bases between them. The CDR3 loop spans 11 amino acids. CDR3 loop: CASSLTREQYF. CDR3 DNA: TGTGCCAGCAGCCTAACGAGGGAGCAGTACTTC.

The chain's CDR3 is CASSVVYQGSSYNEQFF. CDR3 DNA: TGTGCCAGCAGCGTAGTATACCAGGGGTCATCCTACAATGAGCAGTTCTTC. The rearrangement uses TRBV9 and TRBJ2-1, with a tentative D call TRBD1 (6 bases). The V gene's germline CDR1 is SGDLS and CDR2 YYNGEE. The CDR3 sequence is 17 residues long. The V end lost 0 bases, the J end lost 1 base, and 14 bases lay between the germline ends.